The 9 T cell receptor beta chains reported below all come from one sample, sequenced in a study of blood T cell repertoires in COVID-19. Assay used: immunoSEQ multiplex PCR; TCRdb lists only in-frame clones, some missing. The table records approximately 300,000 clones, approximately 90% of them present only once. The source material was peripheral blood. The receptors here all came from a man aged 40-49 years with acute or convalescent COVID-19.

This clone was found a few times. This chain joins TRBV7-8 and TRBJ1-4; 9 nucleotides align to TRBD1. Germline CDR1 reads SGHVS; CDR2 reads FQNEAQ. V was clipped by 5 bases and J by 8 bases; unmatched bases: 9. The CDR3 contains 15 residues. CDR3 amino acids: CASSHSTGGEEKLFF. CDR3 in DNA: TGTGCCAGCAGCCACTCGACAGGGGGGGAGGAAAAACTGTTTTTT.

Worth noting for this clone: One end of the junction fails to match germline, which may point to a read error. This chain uses TRBV5-1 with TRBJ2-7, with D perhaps TRBD1 (6 bases). Per germline, CDR1 SGHRS and CDR2 YFSETQ. This CDR3 has 17 residues. The CDR3 DNA reads as TGCGCCAGCAGTTTGGCGCCCCCAGGGGTGTCTGAATACGAGCAGTACTTC. It codes for CASSLAPPGVSEYEQYF. Based on the CDR3 plus reference TRBV5-1 and TRBJ2-7, the full variable domain is KAGVTQTPRYLIKTRGQQVTLSCSPISGHRSVSWYQQTPGQGLQFLFEYFSETQRNKGNFPGRFSGRQFSNSRSEMNVSTLELGDSALYLCASSLAPPGVSEYEQYFGPGTRLTVT.

This chain links TRBV4-1 with TRBJ2-7, with a tentative D call TRBD1 (6 bases). The CDR3 runs 12 residues. The V gene's germline CDR1 is MGHRA and CDR2 YSYEKL. The germline V and J ends were trimmed by 3 bases and 6 bases, with 9 bases remaining between them. CDR3 in DNA: TGCGCCAGCAGCCACGGGACATCCGAGCAGTACTTC. This gives the protein CASSHGTSEQYF.

V and J are TRBV4-1 and TRBJ1-5; D call uncertain. Per the germline V gene, CDR1 is MGHRA and CDR2 is YSYEKL. This CDR3 spans 13 amino acids. Trimming removed 3 bases from V and 8 bases from J, with 11 bases in between. The CDR3 DNA is TGCGCCAGCAGCCAGCCAGGTACGGAGCCCCAGCATTTT. Protein sequence: CASSQPGTEPQHF.

The rearrangement joins TRBV30 to TRBJ2-2; D not certain. Germline V gives CDR1 GTSNPN, CDR2 SVGIG (reference sequence). The CDR3 is 14 residues long. V shed 5 bases and J shed 3 bases, with 13 bases lying between them. The chain's CDR3 is CAWRWQVHTGELFF. The CDR3 region has the DNA TGTGCCTGGCGCTGGCAGGTTCACACCGGGGAGCTGTTTTTT.

The chain uses TRBV12-5 and TRBJ2-3; 7 bases line up with TRBD2. This CDR3 has 13 amino acids. V lost 7 bases to trimming and J lost 6 bases; unmatched junction nucleotides: 7. Germline values: CDR1 LGHNT, CDR2 FRNRAP. The CDR3 reads CASVSGRGDTQYF. CDR3 sequence (DNA): TGTGCTAGTGTTTCGGGGCGGGGGGATACGCAGTATTTT.

The chain has TRBV6-5 and TRBJ2-2; 7 nucleotides match TRBD1. V lost 8 bases, J lost 6 bases, and 6 bases stayed unmatched. From germline, CDR1 is MNHEY and CDR2 SVGAGI. CDR3 length: 13 residues. Here the CDR3 reads CASSKGASGELFF. The DNA of the CDR3 is TGTGCCAGCTCAAAGGGGGCCTCCGGGGAGCTGTTTTTT.

V is TRBV19 and J is TRBJ1-6, with D possibly matching TRBD1 (6 bases). The CDR3 extends over 14 amino acids. Trimming removed 1 base at V and 9 bases at J, with 10 bases between. Germline CDR1 and CDR2: LNHDA and SQIVND (reference sequence). CDR3 sequence: CASSIGQASSPLHF. The CDR3, as DNA: TGTGCCAGTAGTATAGGACAGGCCTCTTCACCCCTCCACTTT.

This clone was counted once. The chain links TRBV7-9 to TRBJ2-7, with 10 bases that match TRBD1. The trim removed 3 bases at V and 5 bases at J, leaving 7 bases unmatched. Germline V CDR1 and CDR2: SEHNR, FQNEAQ (reference sequence). The CDR3 runs to 15 residues. In nucleotides, the CDR3 is TGTGCCAGCAGCTTGGCGGGACAGGGGATCAACGAGCAGTACTTC. It specifies CASSLAGQGINEQYF. The full variable domain, with the rest looked up from reference TRBV7-9 and TRBJ2-7, is DTGVSQNPRHKITKRGQNVTFRCDPISEHNRLYWYRQTLGQGPEFLTYFQNEAQLEKSRLLSDRFSAERPKGSFSTLEIQRTEQGDSAMYLCASSLAGQGINEQYFGPGTRLTVT.